This entry features one T cell receptor (beta chain) sequence. Its antigen is still unknown. Germline CDR1 and CDR2: SEHNR and FQNEAQ (reference sequence). The CDR3 covers 14 residues. The germline V and J ends were trimmed by 1 base and 3 bases, with 9 bases remaining between them. No fewer than two post-ART and no fewer than one pre-ART PBMC samples existed for each donor. The data derive from a study of long-term antiretroviral therapy in people with HIV. Looking at the study overall: It was about a decade before the 2015 immediate-ART recommendation that the earliest samples were taken.

Study-wide results and caveats: Post-ART, diversity grew, though it stayed under transplant donor control levels.

The immunoSEQ assay was v3.0, run at survey level. Clones were sequenced by immunoSEQ multiplex PCR, and TCRdb holds only the in-frame ones, with some missing. The sample contains about 31,000 clones, 75% to 85% of which appear only once. This TCR came from a man aged 18 to 30 with HIV. The sequenced sample was unsorted PBMCs, obtained 1.9 years after starting antiretroviral therapy. The chain combines TRBV7-9 with TRBJ1-2; possible D gene TRBD1, 6 bases. As DNA, the CDR3 is TGTGCCAGCAGCTTAGAGGGGGGCTACTATGGCTACACCTTC. It yields the protein CASSLEGGYYGYTF.